This is a list of T cell receptor beta chains from one sample in a study of CD8 T cells in Susac syndrome. TCRdb re-called the immunoSEQ multiplex PCR reads with MiXCR, one entry per CDR3 protein. The sample yields under 550,000 distinct CDR3 sequences, about 85% seen once. Input material: CD8+ T cells from PBMCs. These receptors originate from a human donor with multiple sclerosis. Each CDR3 is given with its conserved first and last residue. A D gene is named only where the DNA matches it firmly. A clone size is listed for some rows: how often the clone was seen (once, few, many), or a class if it is expanded.

cdr3_length j_call d_call v_call clone_size cdr3_nt cdr3_aa
17 TRBJ2-7 . TRBV5-1 . TGCGCCAGCAGCTTGGCGGGAGGAACAGGGCTGGTGCACGAGCAGTACTTC CASSLAGGTGLVHEQYF
13 TRBJ2-2 . TRBV6-1 few TGTGCCACTGGGGATACGAACACCGGGGAGCTGTTTTTT CATGDTNTGELFF
14 TRBJ2-1 . TRBV25-1 . TGTGCCAGCAGTGAACTAGGGGAGTACAATGAGCAGTTCTTC CASSELGEYNEQFF
12 TRBJ2-5 . TRBV7-9 . TGTGCCAGCAGGGGCAGGGAAGAGACCCAGTACTTC CASRGREETQYF
15 TRBJ1-5 . TRBV12-3/TRBV12-4 few TGTGCCAGCAGTCTCAGGGGAGATGGCAATCAGCCCCAGCATTTT CASSLRGDGNQPQHF
15 TRBJ2-2 TRBD1 TRBV6-1 . TGTGCCAGCAGTGAGTGGACAGGGGGCACCGGGGAGCTGTTTTTT CASSEWTGGTGELFF
16 TRBJ2-7 TRBD1 TRBV6-1 few TGTGCCAGCAGTGAGGGGGTGCGACAGGGACGACACGAGCAGTACTTC CASSEGVRQGRHEQYF
16 TRBJ2-7 . TRBV2 . TGTGCCAGCAGTGAAGCAACGGGGGTTATTAGGTACGAGCAGTACTTC CASSEATGVIRYEQYF
17 TRBJ1-5 . TRBV30 . TGTGCCTGGAGCCCAGGACAGCCGACCTTTTTCAATCAGCCCCAGCATTTT CAWSPGQPTFFNQPQHF
16 TRBJ2-3 TRBD2 TRBV7-8 . TGTGCCAGCAGCTTAGTCTCTAGCGGTTACACAGATACGCAGTATTTT CASSLVSSGYTDTQYF
15 TRBJ1-5 . TRBV7-6 few TGTGCCAGCACCCTTTACGAGAATAGCAATCAGCCCCAGCATTTT CASTLYENSNQPQHF
15 TRBJ2-6 . TRBV18 once TGTGCCAGCAGTGATCTAGGGTCTGGGGCCAACGTCCTGACTTTC CASSDLGSGANVLTF
13 TRBJ2-7 . TRBV20-1 . TGCAGTGCTAGCGCCCTGAGCTCCTACGAGCAGTACTTC CSASALSSYEQYF
13 TRBJ2-7 . TRBV7-9 . TGTGCCAGCAGCTTAGAGATGTACTACGAGCAGTACTTC CASSLEMYYEQYF
11 TRBJ2-2 . TRBV6-6 few TGTGCCAGCAGTTATCCCGGGGAGCTGTTTTTT CASSYPGELFF
17 TRBJ2-3 TRBD2 TRBV4-1 . TGCGCCAGCAGCCAAGTTTGGCTTAGCGGGGCGGGAGATACGCAGTATTTT CASSQVWLSGAGDTQYF
14 TRBJ2-7 . TRBV30 . TGTGCCTGCCTCGGGAACCCGGGCTCCTACGAGCAGTACTTC CACLGNPGSYEQYF